This T cell receptor (beta chain) is drawn from a study of CD8+CD57+ T cells in acquired aplastic anemia. Whole-study context: Quantities of DNA derived from sorted CD4+ and CD8+ cells averaged approximately 3 ug. Study-level findings and limits: Patients did not significantly differ from controls in CD8+ Simpson's diversity.

There are 14 residues in the CDR3. The V and J ends lost 5 bases and 15 bases respectively, with 24 bases between them. From germline, CDR1 is SGDLS and CDR2 YYNGEE. Genomic DNA, serving as template, underwent TCR beta VDJ and CDR3 profiling. TCRdb passed the reads through MiXCR, listing each CDR3 protein once. This sample yields about 270,000 distinct CDR3 sequences, of which less than 85% are seen a single time; about 41% belongs to the top ten. Only patients with CD8+CD57+ cell expansion on flow cytometry were chosen for sequencing. Severe acquired aplastic anemia was present in all patients. On this clonotype itself: Its specificity is not known.

This rearrangement joins TRBV9 to TRBJ1-5; D is possibly TRBD1 (6 bases). The specimen sequenced was sorted CD4+, CD8+, or CD8+CD57+ T cells (not recorded which) from PBMCs. This TCR was sampled from a human donor with aplastic anemia. CDR3 nucleotide sequence: TGTGCCAGCAGTGAGGGGGATAGCGGCCATCATTCGCATTTT. Residues: CASSEGDSGHHSHF.